A single T cell receptor beta chain is shown here with its context. This sample is drawn from a study of shared clonotypes between healthy human individuals. Method: immunoSEQ multiplex PCR; TCRdb's copy keeps in-frame clones and lacks some. The sample consists of millions of clones, 80% to 95% of them appearing once. The CDR3 length is 12 residues. Per germline, CDR1 SQVTM and CDR2 ANQGSEA. J was trimmed by 12 bases and V by 5 bases; bases with no gene match: 6. The receptor comes from a man aged 18 to 29 in good health. Some clones in this sample may be carry-over from other donors' samples. The source material was naive CD4+ T cells from PBMCs. The subset here: CD45RA+ positively selected. This rearrangement joins TRBV29-1 to TRBJ2-5; 13 nucleotides agree with TRBD2. CDR3: CSVLITSGGEYF. CDR3 sequence (DNA): TGCAGCGTTCTTATCACTAGCGGGGGGGAGTACTTC.